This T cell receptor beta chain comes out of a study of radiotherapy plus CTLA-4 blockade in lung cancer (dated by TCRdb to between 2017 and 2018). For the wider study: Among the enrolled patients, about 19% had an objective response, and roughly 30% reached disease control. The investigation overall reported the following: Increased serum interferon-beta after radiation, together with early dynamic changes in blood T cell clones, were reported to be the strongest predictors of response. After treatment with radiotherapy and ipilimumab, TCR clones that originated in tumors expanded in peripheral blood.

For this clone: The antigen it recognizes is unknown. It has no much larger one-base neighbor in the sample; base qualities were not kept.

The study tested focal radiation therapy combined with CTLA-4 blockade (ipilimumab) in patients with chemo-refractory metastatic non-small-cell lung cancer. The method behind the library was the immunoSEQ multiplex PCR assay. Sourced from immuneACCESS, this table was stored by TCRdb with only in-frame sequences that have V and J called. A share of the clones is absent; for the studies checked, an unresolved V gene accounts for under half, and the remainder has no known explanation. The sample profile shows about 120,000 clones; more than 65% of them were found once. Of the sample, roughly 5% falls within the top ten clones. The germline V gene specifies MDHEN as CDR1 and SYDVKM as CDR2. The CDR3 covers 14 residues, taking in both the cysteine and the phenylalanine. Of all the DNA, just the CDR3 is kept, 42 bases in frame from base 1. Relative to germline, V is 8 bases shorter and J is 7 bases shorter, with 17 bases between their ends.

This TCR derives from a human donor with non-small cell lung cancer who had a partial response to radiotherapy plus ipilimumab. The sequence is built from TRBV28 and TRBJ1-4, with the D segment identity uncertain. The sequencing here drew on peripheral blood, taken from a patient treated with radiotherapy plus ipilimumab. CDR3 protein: CASGPGRIGEKLFF. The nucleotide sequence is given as TGTGCCAGCGGTCCGGGAAGGATAGGTGAAAAACTGTTTTTT.